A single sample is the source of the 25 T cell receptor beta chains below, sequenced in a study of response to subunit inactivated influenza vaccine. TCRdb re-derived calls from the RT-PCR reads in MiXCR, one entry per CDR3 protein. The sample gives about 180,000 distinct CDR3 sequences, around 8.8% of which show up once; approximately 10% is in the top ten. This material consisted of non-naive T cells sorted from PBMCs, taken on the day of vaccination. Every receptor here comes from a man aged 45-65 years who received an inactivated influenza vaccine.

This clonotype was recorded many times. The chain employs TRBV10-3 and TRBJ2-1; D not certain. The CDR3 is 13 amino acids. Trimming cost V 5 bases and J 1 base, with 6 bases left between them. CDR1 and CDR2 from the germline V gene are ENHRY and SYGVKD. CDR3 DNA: TGTGCCATCAGTACCGCGTCCTACAATGAGCAGTTCTTC. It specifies CAISTASYNEQFF.

CDR3 coding DNA: TGTGCCAGCAGCCAAAGGGAACGAGGAGCTTTCTTT. The encoded protein is CASSQRERGAFF. V gene TRBV3-1 combines with J gene TRBJ1-1, with unresolved D. Trimming shortened V by 2 bases and J by 10 bases, and 11 bases separated the two germline ends. CDR1 and CDR2 (germline): LGHDT, YNNKEL (reference sequence). The CDR3 runs to 12 residues. The complete variable domain, with remaining parts taken from reference TRBV3-1 and TRBJ1-1, reads DTAVSQTPKYLVTQMGNDKSIKCEQNLGHDTMYWYKQDSKKFLKIMFSYNNKELIINETVPNRFSPKSPDKAHLNLHINSLELGDSAVYFCASSQRERGAFFGQGTRLTVV.

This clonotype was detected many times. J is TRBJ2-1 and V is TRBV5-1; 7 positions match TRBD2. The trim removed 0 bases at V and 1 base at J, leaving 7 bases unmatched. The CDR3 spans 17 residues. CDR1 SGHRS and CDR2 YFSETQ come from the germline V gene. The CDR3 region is CASSLASSGGSYNEQFF. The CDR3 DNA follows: TGCGCCAGCAGCTTGGCCTCGTCGGGGGGATCCTACAATGAGCAGTTCTTC.

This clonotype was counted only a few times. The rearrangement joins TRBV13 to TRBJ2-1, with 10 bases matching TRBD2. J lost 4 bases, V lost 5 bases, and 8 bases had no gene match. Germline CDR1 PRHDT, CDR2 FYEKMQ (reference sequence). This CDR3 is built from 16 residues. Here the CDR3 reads CASSPKAGGWYNEQFF. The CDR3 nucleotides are TGTGCCAGCAGCCCGAAAGCGGGAGGGTGGTACAATGAGCAGTTCTTC.

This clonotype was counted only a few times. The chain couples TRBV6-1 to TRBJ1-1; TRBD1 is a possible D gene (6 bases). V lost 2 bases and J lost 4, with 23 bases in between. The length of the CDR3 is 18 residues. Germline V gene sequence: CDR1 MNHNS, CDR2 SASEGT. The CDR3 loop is CASSETGGASGWFTEAFF. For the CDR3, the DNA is TGTGCCAGCAGTGAAACCGGGGGGGCGAGCGGTTGGTTCACTGAAGCTTTCTTT.

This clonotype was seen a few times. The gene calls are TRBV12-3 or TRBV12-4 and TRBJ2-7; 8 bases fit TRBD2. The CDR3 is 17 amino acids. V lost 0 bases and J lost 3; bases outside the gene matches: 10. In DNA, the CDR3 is TGTGCCAGCAGTTTAGCGCTTAGCGGGGATTCCTTCTACGAGCAGTACTTC. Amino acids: CASSLALSGDSFYEQYF.

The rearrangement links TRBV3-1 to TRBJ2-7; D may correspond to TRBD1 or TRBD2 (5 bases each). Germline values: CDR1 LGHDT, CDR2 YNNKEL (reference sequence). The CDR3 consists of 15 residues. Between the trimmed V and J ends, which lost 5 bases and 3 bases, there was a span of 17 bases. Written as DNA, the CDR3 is TGTGCCAGCAGCGAAGGGACCCACGGCGACTACGAGCAGTACTTC. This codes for CASSEGTHGDYEQYF.

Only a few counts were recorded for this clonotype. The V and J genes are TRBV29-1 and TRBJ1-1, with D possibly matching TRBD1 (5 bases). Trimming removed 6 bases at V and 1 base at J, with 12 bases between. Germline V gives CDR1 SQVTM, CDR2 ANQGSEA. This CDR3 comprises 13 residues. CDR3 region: CSVGGGGNTEAFF. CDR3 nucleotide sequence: TGCAGCGTGGGGGGTGGCGGGAACACTGAAGCTTTCTTT.

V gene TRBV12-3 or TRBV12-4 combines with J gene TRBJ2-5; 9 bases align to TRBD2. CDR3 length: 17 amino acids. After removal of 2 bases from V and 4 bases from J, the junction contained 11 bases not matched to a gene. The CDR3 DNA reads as TGTGCCAGCAGTTTATCCTGGACTAGCGTCTCCCGAGAGACCCAGTACTTC. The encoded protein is CASSLSWTSVSRETQYF.

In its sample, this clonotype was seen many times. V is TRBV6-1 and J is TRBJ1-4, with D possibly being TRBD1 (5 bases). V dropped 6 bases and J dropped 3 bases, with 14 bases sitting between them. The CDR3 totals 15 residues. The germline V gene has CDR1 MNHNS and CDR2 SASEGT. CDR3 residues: CASRGGALPNEKLFF. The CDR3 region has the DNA TGTGCCAGCAGAGGAGGGGCCCTACCTAATGAAAAACTGTTTTTT.

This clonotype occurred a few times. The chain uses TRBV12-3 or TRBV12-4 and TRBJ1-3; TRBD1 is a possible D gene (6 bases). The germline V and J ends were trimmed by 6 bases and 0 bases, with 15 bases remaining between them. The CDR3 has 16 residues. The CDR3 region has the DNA TGTGCCAGCAGCCCCCCCCAGGGGACCTCTGGAAACACCATATATTTT. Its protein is CASSPPQGTSGNTIYF.

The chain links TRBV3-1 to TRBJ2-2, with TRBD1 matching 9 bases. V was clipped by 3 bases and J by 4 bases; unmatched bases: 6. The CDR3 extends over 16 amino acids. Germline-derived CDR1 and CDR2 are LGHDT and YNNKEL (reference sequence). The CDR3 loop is CASSHGRGQGTGELFF. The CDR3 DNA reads TGTGCCAGCAGCCATGGACGGGGACAGGGCACCGGGGAGCTGTTTTTT.

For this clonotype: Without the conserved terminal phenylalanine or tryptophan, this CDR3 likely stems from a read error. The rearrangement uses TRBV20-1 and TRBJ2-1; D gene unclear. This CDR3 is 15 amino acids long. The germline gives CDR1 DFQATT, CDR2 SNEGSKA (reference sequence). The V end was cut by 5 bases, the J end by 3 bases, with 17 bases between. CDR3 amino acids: CSAARLGSNYNEQFL. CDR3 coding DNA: TGCAGTGCTGCCAGGTTGGGATCAAACTACAATGAGCAGTTCTTA.

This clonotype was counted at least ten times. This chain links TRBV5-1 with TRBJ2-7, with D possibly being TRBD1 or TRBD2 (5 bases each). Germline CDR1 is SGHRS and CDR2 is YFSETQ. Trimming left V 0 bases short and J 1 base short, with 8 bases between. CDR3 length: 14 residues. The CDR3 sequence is CASSLGDQSYEQYF. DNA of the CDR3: TGCGCCAGCAGCTTGGGGGACCAATCCTACGAGCAGTACTTC.

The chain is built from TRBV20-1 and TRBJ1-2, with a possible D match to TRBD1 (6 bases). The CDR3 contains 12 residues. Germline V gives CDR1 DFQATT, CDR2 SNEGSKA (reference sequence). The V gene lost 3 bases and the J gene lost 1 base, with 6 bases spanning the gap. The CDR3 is CSARDSNYGYTF. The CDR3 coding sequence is TGCAGTGCTAGGGACAGTAACTATGGCTACACCTTC.

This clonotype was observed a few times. The CDR3 bases are TGCAGTGCCCAACTAGCGGGGTCCTACGAGCAGTACTTC. Its translation: CSAQLAGSYEQYF. The chain has TRBV20-1 and TRBJ2-7; TRBD2 agrees at 10 bases. The J segment lost 1 base and the V segment lost 6 bases, leaving 3 bases of the junction unmatched. The CDR3 has 13 residues. CDR1 DFQATT and CDR2 SNEGSKA come from the germline V gene (reference sequence).

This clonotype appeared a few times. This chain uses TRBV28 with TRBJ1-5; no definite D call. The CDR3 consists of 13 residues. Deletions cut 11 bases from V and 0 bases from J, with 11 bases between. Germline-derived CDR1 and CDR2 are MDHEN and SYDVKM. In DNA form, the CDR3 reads TGTGCCGGTAGCCCAGATAGCAATCAGCCCCAGCATTTT. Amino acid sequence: CAGSPDSNQPQHF.

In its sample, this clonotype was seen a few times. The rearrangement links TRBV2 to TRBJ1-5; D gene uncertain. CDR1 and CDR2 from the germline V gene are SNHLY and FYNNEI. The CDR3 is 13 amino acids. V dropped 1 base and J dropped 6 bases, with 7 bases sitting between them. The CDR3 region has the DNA TGTGCCAGCAGTGAAGGGGAAAGTCAGCCCCAGCATTTT. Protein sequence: CASSEGESQPQHF.

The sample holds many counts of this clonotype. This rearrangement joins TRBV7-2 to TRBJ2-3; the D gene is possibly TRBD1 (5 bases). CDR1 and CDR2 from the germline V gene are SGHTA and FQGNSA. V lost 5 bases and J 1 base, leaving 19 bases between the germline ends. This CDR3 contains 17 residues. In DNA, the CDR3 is TGTGCCAGCAGCCCCGACCTTATTGGGGCCGGCACAGATACGCAGTATTTT. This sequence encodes CASSPDLIGAGTDTQYF.

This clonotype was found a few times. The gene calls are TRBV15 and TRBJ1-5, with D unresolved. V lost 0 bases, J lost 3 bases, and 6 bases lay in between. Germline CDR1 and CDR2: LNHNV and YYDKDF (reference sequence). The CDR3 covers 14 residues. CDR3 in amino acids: CATSRDGINQPQHF. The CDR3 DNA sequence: TGTGCCACCAGCAGAGACGGCATCAATCAGCCCCAGCATTTT.

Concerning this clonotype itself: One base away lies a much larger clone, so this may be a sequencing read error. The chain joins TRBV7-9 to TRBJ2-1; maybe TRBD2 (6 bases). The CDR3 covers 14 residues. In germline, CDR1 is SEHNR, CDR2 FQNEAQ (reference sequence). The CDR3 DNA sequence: TGTGCCAGCAGCTTAGTTCTCTTCGGGGGAGAGCAGGTCTTC. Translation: CASSLVLFGGEQVF.

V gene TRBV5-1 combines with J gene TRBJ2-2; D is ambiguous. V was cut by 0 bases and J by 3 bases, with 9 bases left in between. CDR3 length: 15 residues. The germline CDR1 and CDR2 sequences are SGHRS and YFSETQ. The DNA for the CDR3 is TGCGCCAGCAGCTTGGGTGTCAGTGACACCGGGGAGCTGTTTTTT. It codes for CASSLGVSDTGELFF.

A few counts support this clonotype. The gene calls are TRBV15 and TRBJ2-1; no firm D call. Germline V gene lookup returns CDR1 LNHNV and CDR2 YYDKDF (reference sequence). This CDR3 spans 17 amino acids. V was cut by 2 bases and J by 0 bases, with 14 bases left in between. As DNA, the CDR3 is TGTGCCACCAGCAGATCAGATAGTGCCGTCTCCTACAATGAGCAGTTCTTC. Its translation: CATSRSDSAVSYNEQFF. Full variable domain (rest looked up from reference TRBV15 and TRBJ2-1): DAMVIQNPRYQVTQFGKPVTLSCSQTLNHNVMYWYQQKSSQAPKLLFHYYDKDFNNEADTPDNFQSRRPNTSFCFLDIRSPGLGDTAMYLCATSRSDSAVSYNEQFFGPGTRLTVL.

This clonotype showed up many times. Here the CDR3 DNA reads TGCGCCAGCAAGGACGGAGGCACAGATACGCAGTATTTT. This translates into CASKDGGTDTQYF. The chain carries TRBV5-1 and TRBJ2-3; D unclear. The germline gives CDR1 SGHRS, CDR2 YFSETQ. The CDR3 consists of 13 residues. With 6 bases removed from V and 1 base from J, the gap between germline ends came to 9 bases.

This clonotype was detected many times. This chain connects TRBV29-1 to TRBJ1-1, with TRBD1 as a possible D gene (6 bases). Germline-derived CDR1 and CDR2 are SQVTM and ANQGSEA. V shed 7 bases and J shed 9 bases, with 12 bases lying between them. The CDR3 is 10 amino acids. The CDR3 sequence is CSGEQGQAFF. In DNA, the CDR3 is TGCAGCGGGGAACAGGGACAAGCTTTCTTT.